This T cell receptor (beta chain) was recorded in a study of Graves' ophthalmopathy and Graves' hyperthyroidism. Worth noting for this clonotype: The antigen remains undetermined.

The CDR3 spans 16 residues. From germline, CDR1 is MDHEN and CDR2 SYDVKM. Between the trimmed V and J ends, which lost 8 bases and 1 base, there was a span of 20 bases. Investigators amplified TCR beta CDR3 regions from RNA transcripts. HTBI primers served in a first-round RT-PCR, which a second-round multiplex PCR followed. TCRdb re-analysed the multiplex PCR reads in MiXCR, keeping a single row per CDR3 protein. Of around 470,000 distinct CDR3 sequences listed, 13% to 15% are singletons. Points from the study as a whole: Ophthalmopathy was separated from stable hyperthyroidism by a 13-signature model with approximately 90% sensitivity and around 84% specificity. Most clonotypes expanded in thyroid above 0.001 frequency were present in blood too.

This sequence was found in a woman in her thirties with Graves' ophthalmopathy. Sample: blood. This sequence joins TRBV28 and TRBJ1-1; possible D gene TRBD1, 5 bases. CDR3: CASSPSAFGGNTEAFF. The CDR3 DNA is TGTGCCAGCTCACCCTCGGCCTTTGGGGGGAACACTGAAGCTTTCTTT.